This paragraph covers one T cell receptor beta chain sequence. Its antigen is unknown. No quality values exist for individual bases; no much larger clone is one base distant. The germline V gene encodes CDR1 SQVTM and CDR2 ANQGSEA. Trimming takes 6 bases off V and 0 bases off J; junction bases not matched to a gene: 1. The CDR3 runs 13 amino acids, cysteine and phenylalanine included. Left in the record is the CDR3 DNA by itself, 39 bases read in frame from the first base. Library construction relied on RT-PCR. Instrument used: Illumina HiSeq 2500. Starting from the raw public reads, TCRdb applied fastp trimming at Q25, assembled clones with MiXCR and retained in-frame beta chains. Every entry covers one CDR3 protein and lists the most common genes and DNA from its rows. Within this sample are about 310,000 distinct CDR3 sequences, with just over 20% of them counted one time only. Jointly, the top ten make up roughly 10% of the sample.

This sample is part of a study of response to subunit inactivated influenza vaccine (dated by TCRdb to the late 2010s). A note on the overall study: To follow how T cells responded to a trivalent subunit inactivated influenza vaccine, the researchers relied on deep quantitative profiling of the T cell receptor repertoire. Broader findings and caveats from the paper: According to the authors, only a limited number of new T cells may be recruited by each seasonal influenza vaccination.

The chain employs TRBV29-1 and TRBJ1-5, and TRBD1 aligns with 8 junction nucleotides. Sequencing used PBMCs from blood, obtained about 20 months after vaccination. This TCR came from a man aged 50 to 69 who received an inactivated influenza vaccine. Donor details come from another sample of the same person, matched by shared clones. The sequenced DNA is TGCAGCGTGACAGGGGATAGCAATCAGCCCCAGCATTTT. The encoded protein is CSVTGDSNQPQHF.